This TCR beta chain was captured by sequencing in a study of T-cell memory formation after mild COVID-19. Germline CDR1 is SQVTM and CDR2 is ANQGSEA. V lost 6 bases and J lost 0; bases outside the gene matches: 4. The CDR3 is 14 residues long. TCRdb passed the 5' RACE reads through MiXCR, listing each CDR3 protein once. The table shows fewer than 650,000 distinct CDR3 sequences, with roughly a fifth occurring only once. The chain joins TRBV29-1 to TRBJ1-1, with 10 bases lining up with TRBD1. The receptor was derived from an adult woman who had mild COVID-19 (a few samples of this study predate the infection). Cell type and time point are not known. Source material: PBMCs or a T cell subset sorted from them (not recorded which). CDR3 sequence reads: CSVQTGGVNTEAFF. CDR3 DNA: TGCAGCGTCCAGACAGGGGGCGTGAACACTGAAGCTTTCTTT.